Listed below are T cell receptor beta chains from one sample, sequenced in a study of blood T cell repertoires in COVID-19. Measured with immunoSEQ multiplex PCR; TCRdb has only the in-frame clones, and not every one. The sample lists a few hundred thousand clones, roughly 85% occurring once. The sample taken for sequencing was peripheral blood. These receptors all come from a woman aged 18 to 35 with acute or convalescent COVID-19. Both conserved end residues are part of each CDR3. The D gene is left open where the match is weak. Some rows have no size entry. The others give once, few or many, or a class for an expanded clone.

J: TRBJ2-7; D: TRBD1; length: 16; size: -; V: TRBV4-2; CDR3: CASSHLGGQGRGEQYF; DNA: TGTGCCAGCAGCCATCTCGGAGGACAGGGAAGGGGCGAGCAGTACTTC
J: TRBJ2-5; D: -; length: 17; size: -; V: TRBV7-3; CDR3: CASSQGGRGTYQETQYF; DNA: TGTGCCAGCAGCCAAGGGGGTAGGGGGACGTACCAAGAGACCCAGTACTTC
J: TRBJ1-2; D: TRBD1; length: 13; size: -; V: TRBV5-4; CDR3: CASSIDRGDGYTF; DNA: TGTGCCAGCAGTATAGACAGGGGCGATGGCTACACCTTC
J: TRBJ2-5; D: TRBD2; length: 17; size: -; V: TRBV7-2; CDR3: CASSLMGASGRVETQYF; DNA: TGTGCCAGCAGCTTAATGGGGGCGAGCGGGAGGGTTGAGACCCAGTACTTC
J: TRBJ2-7; D: -; length: 13; size: -; V: TRBV21-1; CDR3: CASSIDRGYEQYF; DNA: TGTGCCAGCAGCATAGACAGGGGGTACGAGCAGTACTTC
J: TRBJ2-7; D: -; length: 14; size: -; V: TRBV7-9; CDR3: CASSPDSSSYEQYF; DNA: TGTGCCAGCAGCCCTGACAGCAGCTCCTACGAGCAGTACTTC
J: TRBJ2-1; D: -; length: 14; size: -; V: TRBV5-1; CDR3: CASSLASRNNEQFF; DNA: TGCGCCAGCAGCTTGGCCTCCAGGAACAATGAGCAGTTCTTC
J: TRBJ1-4; D: -; length: 15; size: -; V: TRBV5-5; CDR3: CASKEGLGGGRKLFF; DNA: TGTGCCAGCAAAGAAGGTTTGGGGGGCGGGAGAAAACTGTTTTTT
J: TRBJ2-7; D: -; length: 14; size: once; V: TRBV4-3; CDR3: CASSQDRQLYEQYF; DNA: TGCGCCAGCAGCCAAGATAGACAGTTATACGAGCAGTACTTC
J: TRBJ1-2; D: -; length: 13; size: -; V: TRBV6-5; CDR3: CASRGLGRYGYTF; DNA: TGTGCCAGCAGAGGACTGGGAAGGTATGGCTACACCTTC
J: TRBJ2-7; D: TRBD2; length: 16; size: -; V: TRBV5-1; CDR3: CASSFGGTSGNYEQYF; DNA: TGCGCCAGCAGCTTTGGTGGGACTAGCGGCAACTACGAGCAGTACTTC
J: TRBJ2-1; D: TRBD2; length: 11; size: -; V: TRBV20-1; CDR3: CSARVGGSQFF; DNA: TGCAGTGCTAGAGTGGGGGGGTCTCAGTTCTTC
J: TRBJ1-5; D: -; length: 18; size: -; V: TRBV3-1/TRBV3-2; CDR3: CASSQDREPSGSNQPQHF; DNA: TGTGCCAGCAGCCAAGATCGAGAGCCCTCGGGGAGCAATCAGCCCCAGCATTTT
J: TRBJ2-1; D: TRBD2; length: 19; size: -; V: TRBV10-1; CDR3: CASSGGSGLAGDLPNEQFF; DNA: TGCGCCAGCAGCGGAGGTTCGGGCCTAGCGGGAGATTTACCCAATGAGCAGTTCTTC
J: TRBJ1-5; D: TRBD1; length: 16; size: -; V: TRBV28; CDR3: CASSRGDRGGNQPQHF; DNA: TGTGCCAGCAGTAGGGGGGACAGGGGGGGCAATCAGCCCCAGCATTTT
J: TRBJ2-3; D: TRBD2; length: 18; size: many; V: TRBV13; CDR3: CASSFWAGASGSTDTQYF; DNA: TGTGCCAGCAGCTTTTGGGCCGGGGCTAGCGGTAGCACAGATACGCAGTATTTT
J: TRBJ2-2; D: -; length: 13; size: -; V: TRBV7-3; CDR3: CASSELAGGELFF; DNA: TGTGCCAGCAGCGAACTAGCCGGCGGGGAGCTGTTTTTT
J: TRBJ1-1; D: -; length: 16; size: -; V: TRBV27; CDR3: CASSSHPLPGSTEAFF; DNA: TGTGCCAGCAGTTCCCACCCTCTTCCCGGGTCCACTGAAGCTTTCTTT
J: TRBJ2-1; D: TRBD2; length: 14; size: -; V: TRBV29-1; CDR3: CSVETRGGRDEQFF; DNA: TGCAGCGTTGAAACACGGGGGGGTAGGGATGAGCAGTTCTTC
J: TRBJ2-7; D: -; length: 12; size: -; V: TRBV19; CDR3: CASSADSYEQYF; DNA: TGTGCCAGTAGTGCCGACAGCTACGAGCAGTACTTC
J: TRBJ1-4; D: TRBD1; length: 15; size: -; V: TRBV7-9; CDR3: CASSLLTGANEKLFF; DNA: TGTGCCAGCAGCCTGTTGACAGGGGCTAATGAAAAACTGTTTTTT
J: TRBJ2-7; D: -; length: 15; size: -; V: TRBV13; CDR3: CASSLGQGFSYEQYF; DNA: TGTGCCAGCAGCTTAGGGCAGGGGTTCTCCTACGAGCAGTACTTC
J: TRBJ1-1; D: -; length: 17; size: -; V: TRBV4-1; CDR3: CASSQGIPQLQNTEAFF; DNA: TGCGCCAGCAGCCAAGGTATTCCTCAACTCCAGAACACTGAAGCTTTCTTT
J: TRBJ1-1; D: TRBD1; length: 15; size: once; V: TRBV9; CDR3: CASSVWTGKNTEAFF; DNA: TGTGCCAGCAGCGTTTGGACAGGGAAGAACACTGAAGCTTTCTTT
J: TRBJ2-7; D: TRBD1; length: 15; size: -; V: TRBV18; CDR3: CASSPTGQGISEQYF; DNA: TGTGCCAGCTCACCAACGGGACAGGGAATAAGCGAGCAGTACTTC
J: TRBJ2-1; D: TRBD1; length: 15; size: -; V: TRBV5-1; CDR3: CASSPTGEPYNEQFF; DNA: TGCGCCAGCAGCCCCACAGGGGAGCCCTACAATGAGCAGTTCTTC
J: TRBJ2-7; D: -; length: 15; size: -; V: TRBV5-1; CDR3: CASSLESNPGYEQYF; DNA: TGCGCCAGCAGCTTGGAGTCAAACCCCGGCTACGAGCAGTACTTC
J: TRBJ2-7; D: -; length: 13; size: -; V: TRBV7-2; CDR3: CASSFFRGYEQYF; DNA: TGTGCCAGCAGCTTTTTTCGAGGGTACGAGCAGTACTTC
J: TRBJ1-5; D: -; length: 13; size: -; V: TRBV18; CDR3: CASSQGRDQPQHF; DNA: TGTGCCAGCTCGCAGGGAAGGGATCAGCCCCAGCATTTT
J: TRBJ2-7; D: TRBD1; length: 16; size: once; V: TRBV27; CDR3: CASRSLGQANSYEQYF; DNA: TGTGCCAGCAGGTCATTGGGACAGGCGAACTCCTACGAGCAGTACTTC
J: TRBJ1-6; D: -; length: 14; size: few; V: TRBV11-2; CDR3: CASSRQDYNSPLHF; DNA: TGTGCCAGCAGCAGACAGGACTATAATTCACCCCTCCACTTT
J: TRBJ2-7; D: -; length: 14; size: -; V: TRBV28; CDR3: CASHQGGPLYEQYF; DNA: TGTGCCAGCCACCAAGGGGGACCGCTCTACGAGCAGTACTTC
J: TRBJ2-7; D: TRBD2; length: 15; size: few; V: TRBV19; CDR3: CASSLSGSPSYEQYF; DNA: TGTGCCAGTAGTCTTAGCGGGAGCCCCTCCTACGAGCAGTACTTC
J: TRBJ1-6; D: TRBD1; length: 15; size: -; V: TRBV19; CDR3: CASSTERDRGSPLHF; DNA: TGTGCCAGTAGTACCGAGCGGGACAGGGGTTCACCCCTCCACTTT
J: TRBJ1-2; D: TRBD1; length: 15; size: -; V: TRBV6-5; CDR3: CASSHEATGTYGYTF; DNA: TGTGCCAGCAGTCACGAAGCGACAGGGACCTATGGCTACACCTTC
J: TRBJ2-7; D: TRBD2; length: 15; size: -; V: TRBV19; CDR3: CASSRRGGDGYEQYF; DNA: TGTGCCAGTAGCCGCCGGGGGGGGGACGGCTACGAGCAGTACTTC
J: TRBJ1-1; D: -; length: 13; size: once; V: TRBV30; CDR3: CAWKVGVNTEAFF; DNA: TGTGCCTGGAAGGTAGGGGTAAACACTGAAGCTTTCTTT
J: TRBJ2-7; D: -; length: 11; size: -; V: TRBV7-9; CDR3: CASSWRGEQYF; DNA: TGTGCCAGCAGCTGGCGGGGCGAGCAGTACTTC
J: TRBJ1-1; D: -; length: 12; size: -; V: TRBV29-1; CDR3: CSVGPGDTEAFF; DNA: TGCAGCGTTGGGCCGGGGGACACTGAAGCTTTCTTT
J: TRBJ1-1; D: TRBD1; length: 13; size: once; V: TRBV11-2; CDR3: CASSFLQGSEAFF; DNA: TGTGCCAGCAGCTTCTTACAGGGGTCTGAAGCTTTCTTT
J: TRBJ2-5; D: -; length: 12; size: once; V: TRBV19; CDR3: CAKSPPYETQYF; DNA: TGTGCCAAAAGCCCACCGTATGAGACCCAGTACTTC
J: TRBJ2-7; D: -; length: 18; size: -; V: TRBV3-1/TRBV3-2; CDR3: CASSQINRRGLLSYEQYF; DNA: TGTGCCAGCAGCCAAATTAATCGGCGGGGCCTCCTATCTTACGAGCAGTACTTC
J: TRBJ1-2; D: TRBD1; length: 15; size: -; V: TRBV13; CDR3: CASSFSRGRGYGYTF; DNA: TGTGCCAGCAGCTTTTCCAGGGGGCGCGGCTATGGCTACACCTTC
J: TRBJ2-1; D: TRBD2; length: 13; size: -; V: TRBV6-2/TRBV6-3; CDR3: CASSRSGANEQFF; DNA: TGTGCCAGCAGTAGAAGCGGGGCCAATGAGCAGTTCTTC
J: TRBJ2-7; D: TRBD2; length: 16; size: -; V: TRBV6-1; CDR3: CASSEKLAGEISEQYF; DNA: TGTGCCAGCAGTGAAAAACTAGCGGGAGAAATTTCCGAGCAGTACTTC
J: TRBJ1-2; D: -; length: 12; size: -; V: TRBV19; CDR3: CASSTGLSGYTF; DNA: TGTGCCAGTAGTACAGGGTTGAGCGGCTACACCTTC
J: TRBJ2-2; D: -; length: 15; size: -; V: TRBV4-3; CDR3: CASSQDPADTGELFF; DNA: TGCGCCAGCAGCCAAGATCCCGCGGACACCGGGGAGCTGTTTTTT
J: TRBJ1-3; D: -; length: 15; size: once; V: TRBV5-6; CDR3: CASSLYVGQRNTIYF; DNA: TGTGCCAGCAGCTTGTACGTGGGACAAAGGAACACCATATATTTT
J: TRBJ2-3; D: -; length: 11; size: -; V: TRBV25-1; CDR3: CASSEQGTQYF; DNA: TGTGCCAGCAGTGAACAGGGGACGCAGTATTTT
J: TRBJ2-3; D: TRBD2; length: 15; size: once; V: TRBV2; CDR3: CASRLAGESGDTQYF; DNA: TGTGCCAGCAGACTAGCGGGAGAGAGCGGAGATACGCAGTATTTT
J: TRBJ2-7; D: -; length: 15; size: -; V: TRBV7-2; CDR3: CASSLEYYAPYEQYF; DNA: TGTGCCAGCAGCTTAGAGTACTACGCTCCCTACGAGCAGTACTTC
J: TRBJ2-7; D: -; length: 16; size: -; V: TRBV21-1; CDR3: CASSNRQDRGDHEQYF; DNA: TGTGCCAGCAGCAATCGTCAGGACAGGGGGGATCACGAGCAGTACTTC
J: TRBJ1-3; D: -; length: 15; size: few; V: TRBV28; CDR3: CASSLAGALGNTIYF; DNA: TGTGCCAGCAGTTTAGCGGGGGCTCTTGGAAACACCATATATTTT
J: TRBJ1-2; D: TRBD1; length: 17; size: -; V: TRBV4-1; CDR3: CASSYGPGQLDNYGYTF; DNA: TGCGCCAGCAGCTACGGACCGGGACAGCTGGATAACTATGGCTACACCTTC
J: TRBJ2-5; D: TRBD2; length: 16; size: -; V: TRBV25-1; CDR3: CASSGTSGRSLETQYF; DNA: TGTGCCAGCAGCGGGACTAGCGGGAGGTCCCTGGAGACCCAGTACTTC
J: TRBJ2-5; D: -; length: 14; size: -; V: TRBV11-2; CDR3: CASSGGAEIYEQHF; DNA: TGTGCCAGCAGCGGCGGGGCAGAGATCTACGAGCAGCACTTC
J: TRBJ2-3; D: -; length: 14; size: -; V: TRBV28; CDR3: CATVKGGGAYTQYF; DNA: TGTGCCACCGTTAAGGGCGGAGGAGCGTATACGCAGTATTTT